The present T cell receptor beta chain was sequenced within a study of blood T cell repertoires in COVID-19. Data came from immunoSEQ multiplex PCR; TCRdb stores just in-frame clones and leaves some out. The profile shows 150,000 or so clones, about 87% of them singletons. The specimen was peripheral blood. The origin of this receptor is a man aged 60 to 75 with COVID-19, enrolled during active disease.

The CDR3 loop is CASSYRVYGYTF. The CDR3 nucleotides read TGTGCCAGCAGTTACAGGGTTTATGGCTACACCTTC. This rearrangement joins TRBV28 to TRBJ1-2; weak D call: TRBD1 (6 bases). This CDR3 spans 12 amino acids. Trimming removed 4 bases from V and 5 bases from J, with 8 bases in between. Per germline, CDR1 MDHEN and CDR2 SYDVKM.